One and the same sample provided the 8 T cell receptor beta chains below, sequenced in a study of T cells in localized non-small cell lung cancer. This table comes from immunoSEQ multiplex PCR, and its TCRdb copy is limited to in-frame clones, with some not included. The repertoire includes about 14,000 clones, approximately 83% of them detected once, and more than 3.5% sits in the top ten. The source was peripheral blood, collected before any cancer treatment. These receptors came from an older female donor with stage I squamous cell lung carcinoma.

The chain employs TRBV5-1 and TRBJ2-1; 15 bases match TRBD2. CDR3 length equals 15 residues. V lost 6 bases to trimming and J lost 10 bases; unmatched junction nucleotides: 8. Germline assignment: CDR1 SGHRS and CDR2 YFSETQ. The CDR3 nucleotides read TGCGCCAGCAACCTCGGACTAGCGGGGGGGCACGAGCAGTTCTTC. Residues: CASNLGLAGGHEQFF.

This rearrangement joins TRBV4-3 to TRBJ2-3, with D perhaps matching TRBD1 (5 bases). The CDR3 runs to 14 residues. Trimming cost V 2 bases and J 8 bases, with 14 bases left between them. From germline, CDR1 is LGHNA and CDR2 YSLEER. In nucleotides, the CDR3 is TGCGCCAGCAGCCAAACCGTAACAGGTGGTACGCAGTATTTT. Translated: CASSQTVTGGTQYF.

Worth noting for this clone: Other DNA sequences from this sample encode an identical CDR3 as well. The V and J genes are TRBV4-3 and TRBJ2-5, with no clear D. The V gene's germline CDR1 is LGHNA and CDR2 YSLEER. The ends were cut back, 6 bases at V and 1 base at J, with 9 bases in the middle. This CDR3 spans 13 amino acids. CDR3 DNA sequence: TGCGCCAGCAGTCCTGGCGTCCAAGAGACCCAGTACTTC. Translated: CASSPGVQETQYF.

The rearrangement joins TRBV7-2 to TRBJ2-3; D gene ambiguous. Germline V gene data show CDR1 as SGHTA and CDR2 as FQGNSA. The CDR3 is made up of 11 amino acids. V was clipped by 2 bases and J by 6 bases, with 3 bases between them. The CDR3 DNA reads TGTGCCAGCAGCTTATCCGATACGCAGTATTTT. This gives the protein CASSLSDTQYF.

The CDR3 DNA follows: TGCGCCAGCAGTGAATCGGTGGACTATGGCTACACCTTC. It specifies CASSESVDYGYTF. This rearrangement joins TRBV10-1 to TRBJ1-2; D is undetermined. Trimming removed 3 bases from V and 3 bases from J, with 8 bases in between. The germline V gene has CDR1 WNHNN and CDR2 SYGVQD (reference sequence). This CDR3 is built from 13 residues.

The gene calls are TRBV6-1 and TRBJ1-1, with D possibly matching TRBD1 (5 bases). Per the germline V gene, CDR1 is MNHNS and CDR2 is SASEGT. This CDR3 is 14 amino acids long. Trimming removed 6 bases from V and 4 bases from J, with 15 bases in between. The CDR3, as DNA: TGTGCCAGCAGCTCACTGAGAGGGGTCACTGAAGCTTTCTTT. This sequence encodes CASSSLRGVTEAFF.

The chain carries TRBV4-1 and TRBJ2-6; 13 nucleotides match TRBD2. Germline assignment: CDR1 MGHRA and CDR2 YSYEKL. The CDR3 sequence is 18 residues long. Unmatched junction bases numbered 3, after V lost 4 bases and J lost 0 bases. The CDR3 bases are TGCGCCAGCAGCCCGGGACTAGCGGGGAGCTCTGGGGCCAACGTCCTGACTTTC. The encoded protein is CASSPGLAGSSGANVLTF.

The rearrangement joins TRBV7-2 to TRBJ2-3, with 13 bases aligning to TRBD2. Unmatched junction bases numbered 3, after V lost 1 base and J lost 5 bases. Germline V CDR1 and CDR2: SGHTA, FQGNSA. The CDR3 runs 16 residues. This CDR3 reads CASSLETSGGRDTQYF. The CDR3 DNA sequence: TGTGCCAGCAGCTTAGAGACTAGCGGGGGGCGAGATACGCAGTATTTT.